This T cell receptor beta chain is from a study of T cell repertoires in breast cancer. On the study more broadly: Healthy donors' blood served as controls for breast cancer tumor, lymph node and blood samples.

About this clonotype: Mismatch with germline at one junction end may stem from a read error.

A second nested PCR with blocking oligonucleotides suppressed unpaired genes. Each CDR3 protein is one row after TCRdb ran MiXCR on the emulsion pairing reads. This sample yields 3,500 to 4,500 distinct CDR3 sequences, of which just over 35% are seen a single time; approximately 30% belongs to the top ten. Germline lookup yields CDR1 SGHVS and CDR2 FNYEAQ. The CDR3 is 13 residues long. The expanded emulsion RT-PCR method captured paired alpha and beta chains from CD8+ T cells. Overnight incubation in about 9.9 IU/mL IL-2 followed CD8 positive selection of the T cells. This TCR was sampled from a pool of human donors with breast cancer or a healthy control (not recorded which). This chain links TRBV7-6 with TRBJ2-3; D not resolved. Specimen: CD8+ T cells. The DNA for the CDR3 is TGTGCCAGCAGCTTAGCGCAGGCCTCCGCGCAATATTTT. It translates to CASSLAQASAQYF. Together with reference TRBV7-6 and TRBJ2-3, the CDR3 gives the full variable domain: GAGVSQSPRYKVTKRGQDVALRCDPISGHVSLYWYRQALGQGPEFLTYFNYEAQQDKSGLPNDRFSAERPEGSISTLTIQRTEQRDSAMYRCASSLAQASAQYFGPGTRLTVL.